This TCR beta chain was profiled in a study of PD-L1 blockade in urothelial cancer. Looking at the study overall: Bladder-origin urothelial cancer in males described about 85% of the roughly 29 patients.

The germline V gene has CDR1 SGHVS and CDR2 FNYEAQ. CDR3 length: 15 amino acids. V was shortened by 5 bases and J by 0 bases, with 12 bases between the two germline ends. Time point indicated: pretreatment peripheral blood. On this clone: Its antigen is currently unknown.

Study-level findings and limits: Lower pretreatment blood TCR clonality, under the median, predicted better survival, researchers reported.

Clones were sequenced by immunoSEQ multiplex PCR, and TCRdb holds only the in-frame ones, with some missing. The repertoire holds 40,000 to 55,000 clones, approximately 90% seen once, with 25% in the top ten. The V and J genes are TRBV7-6 and TRBJ2-3; D call uncertain. Sequenced material: PBMCs, taken around atezolizumab (anti-PD-L1) treatment. The clonotype originates from a donor at least 40 years old with urothelial cancer. The CDR3 protein is CASSPSDSSTDTQYF. CDR3 DNA: TGTGCCAGCAGCCCCAGCGATTCTAGCACAGATACGCAGTATTTT. The whole variable domain, filled in from reference TRBV7-6 and TRBJ2-3, reads GAGVSQSPRYKVTKRGQDVALRCDPISGHVSLYWYRQALGQGPEFLTYFNYEAQQDKSGLPNDRFSAERPEGSISTLTIQRTEQRDSAMYRCASSPSDSSTDTQYFGPGTRLTVL.